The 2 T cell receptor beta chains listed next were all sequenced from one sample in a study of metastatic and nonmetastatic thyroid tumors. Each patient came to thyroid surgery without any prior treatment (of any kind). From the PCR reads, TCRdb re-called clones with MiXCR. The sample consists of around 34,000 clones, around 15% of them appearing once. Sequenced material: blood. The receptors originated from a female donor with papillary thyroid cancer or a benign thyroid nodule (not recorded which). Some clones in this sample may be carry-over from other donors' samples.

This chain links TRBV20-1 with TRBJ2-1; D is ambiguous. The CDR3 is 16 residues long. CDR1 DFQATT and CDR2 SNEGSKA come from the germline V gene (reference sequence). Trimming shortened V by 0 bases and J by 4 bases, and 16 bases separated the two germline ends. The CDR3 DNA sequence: TGCAGTGCTAGAGATCGCGGCGGACGCTTGTACAATGAGCAGTTCTTC. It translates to CSARDRGGRLYNEQFF.

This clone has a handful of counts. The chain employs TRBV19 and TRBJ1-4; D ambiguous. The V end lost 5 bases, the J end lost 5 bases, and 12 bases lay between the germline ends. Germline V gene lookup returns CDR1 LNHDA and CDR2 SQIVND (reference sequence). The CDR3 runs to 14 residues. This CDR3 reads CASSSGRNNEKLFF. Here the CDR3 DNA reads TGTGCCAGTAGTTCCGGCAGAAACAATGAAAAACTGTTTTTT.